Listed below are T cell receptor beta chains from one sample, sequenced in a study of blood T cell repertoires in COVID-19. Produced via immunoSEQ multiplex PCR; TCRdb's table is partial and in-frame only. The data show a few hundred thousand clones, more than 75% seen once. Sequenced material: PBMCs or T cells enriched from blood (not recorded which). These TCRs come from a woman aged 25 to 39 who had recovered from COVID-19. Both conserved end residues are part of each CDR3. A D gene is named only where the DNA matches it firmly. Clone size, where shown, is once, few, many, or a class for clones that have expanded.

cdr3_nt: TGTGCCACTAAGCCCCGGGACAGAGAATACGAGCAGTACTTC; cdr3_aa: CATKPRDREYEQYF; j_call: TRBJ2-7; clone_size: NA; d_call: TRBD1; v_call: TRBV28
cdr3_nt: TGTGCCAGCGTCGAGTTTCCCATTCAGTACTTC; cdr3_aa: CASVEFPIQYF; j_call: TRBJ2-4; clone_size: NA; d_call: NA; v_call: TRBV6-1
cdr3_nt: TGTGCCAGTATCCGACAGGGGCTGGGCACTGAAGCTTTCTTT; cdr3_aa: CASIRQGLGTEAFF; j_call: TRBJ1-1; clone_size: NA; d_call: TRBD1; v_call: TRBV19
cdr3_nt: TGTGCCAGCAGCTTTGGGACAGGGCTCGCGGAGACCCAGTACTTC; cdr3_aa: CASSFGTGLAETQYF; j_call: TRBJ2-5; clone_size: NA; d_call: TRBD1; v_call: TRBV5-6
cdr3_nt: TGTGCCAGCTCACCGGGCGACACTGAAGCTTTCTTT; cdr3_aa: CASSPGDTEAFF; j_call: TRBJ1-1; clone_size: once; d_call: NA; v_call: TRBV18
cdr3_nt: TGTGCCAGCTCAAATCCGGGAGATCCTCAAGAGACCCAGTACTTC; cdr3_aa: CASSNPGDPQETQYF; j_call: TRBJ2-5; clone_size: NA; d_call: NA; v_call: TRBV18
cdr3_nt: TGTGCCAGCAGTTTAATAGCGGGGGCGGGTGGGGATACGCAGTATTTT; cdr3_aa: CASSLIAGAGGDTQYF; j_call: TRBJ2-3; clone_size: once; d_call: TRBD2; v_call: TRBV27
cdr3_nt: TGTGCCAGCAGCCAGTTACTAGCGGGTCTAGGCAAAAACATTCAGTACTTC; cdr3_aa: CASSQLLAGLGKNIQYF; j_call: TRBJ2-4; clone_size: NA; d_call: TRBD2; v_call: TRBV3-1/TRBV3-2
cdr3_nt: TGTGCCAGCAGGGAGACAGGGGGTACCTACGAGCAGTACTTC; cdr3_aa: CASRETGGTYEQYF; j_call: TRBJ2-7; clone_size: NA; d_call: TRBD1; v_call: TRBV6-5
cdr3_nt: TGTGCCAGTAGCTGGGACAGGGACCCCTCCTACGAGCAGTACTTC; cdr3_aa: CASSWDRDPSYEQYF; j_call: TRBJ2-7; clone_size: NA; d_call: TRBD1; v_call: TRBV19
cdr3_nt: TGTGCCAGCAGTTACTCGATCCAGGGTCGCAACTATGGCTACACCTTC; cdr3_aa: CASSYSIQGRNYGYTF; j_call: TRBJ1-2; clone_size: NA; d_call: NA; v_call: TRBV6-5
cdr3_nt: TGCGCCAGCAGCCCGGGACAGGGTCACGTAAAACTGTTTTTT; cdr3_aa: CASSPGQGHVKLFF; j_call: TRBJ1-4; clone_size: NA; d_call: TRBD1; v_call: TRBV5-1
cdr3_nt: TGTGCCAGCAGCCAAGACGGGACAGGGGAATGGGAAGCCCTCCACTTT; cdr3_aa: CASSQDGTGEWEALHF; j_call: TRBJ1-6; clone_size: few; d_call: TRBD1; v_call: TRBV4-2
cdr3_nt: TGTGCCAGCCACGGCTCGACAGGGGGCGGCAATCAGCCCCAGCATTTT; cdr3_aa: CASHGSTGGGNQPQHF; j_call: TRBJ1-5; clone_size: NA; d_call: TRBD1; v_call: TRBV2
cdr3_nt: TGTGCCAGCAGCACCTTAGCGGGGGGGCACACCGGGGAGCTGTTTTTT; cdr3_aa: CASSTLAGGHTGELFF; j_call: TRBJ2-2; clone_size: NA; d_call: TRBD2; v_call: TRBV7-9
cdr3_nt: TGTGCCAGCTCAAAGGGACCGGGGGGGAGCACAGATACGCAGTATTTT; cdr3_aa: CASSKGPGGSTDTQYF; j_call: TRBJ2-3; clone_size: NA; d_call: TRBD2; v_call: TRBV5-6
cdr3_nt: TGCAGCGTTGAAGATGGGGCAGGGGACGGAAACACCATATATTTT; cdr3_aa: CSVEDGAGDGNTIYF; j_call: TRBJ1-3; clone_size: NA; d_call: NA; v_call: TRBV29-1
cdr3_nt: TGTGCCAGCAGCTTGGGATTGCGGACAGACTTAGCCAAAAACATTCAGTACTTC; cdr3_aa: CASSLGLRTDLAKNIQYF; j_call: TRBJ2-4; clone_size: NA; d_call: NA; v_call: TRBV5-5
cdr3_nt: TGTGCCAGCAGCCCCGAGGGGGTTTACTATGGCTACACCTTC; cdr3_aa: CASSPEGVYYGYTF; j_call: TRBJ1-2; clone_size: NA; d_call: NA; v_call: TRBV11-2
cdr3_nt: TGTGCCAGTAGTATAGGGGACTCCATTCAGTACTTC; cdr3_aa: CASSIGDSIQYF; j_call: TRBJ2-4; clone_size: NA; d_call: NA; v_call: TRBV19
cdr3_nt: TGTGCCAGCAGCCAAGGGGGGGGGCCCCACAATCAGCCCCAGCATTTT; cdr3_aa: CASSQGGGPHNQPQHF; j_call: TRBJ1-5; clone_size: NA; d_call: NA; v_call: TRBV3-1/TRBV3-2
cdr3_nt: TGTGCCAGCAGCTTGGCCGGGGGGATTAGCGGTCAGCCCCAGCATTTT; cdr3_aa: CASSLAGGISGQPQHF; j_call: TRBJ1-5; clone_size: NA; d_call: NA; v_call: TRBV5-6
cdr3_nt: TGCGCCAGCAGCCCAGGACAGGTGAGGGAGACCCAGTACTTC; cdr3_aa: CASSPGQVRETQYF; j_call: TRBJ2-5; clone_size: NA; d_call: TRBD1; v_call: TRBV5-1
cdr3_nt: TGTGCCAGCAGCGCCGGGACAGGGGGCCACGGGGAGCTGTTTTTT; cdr3_aa: CASSAGTGGHGELFF; j_call: TRBJ2-2; clone_size: NA; d_call: TRBD1; v_call: TRBV7-7
cdr3_nt: TGTGCCAGCAGCCAAGAGGGGGGGGGATCATCACTCGGATACAATGAGCAGTTCTTC; cdr3_aa: CASSQEGGGSSLGYNEQFF; j_call: TRBJ2-1; clone_size: NA; d_call: TRBD2; v_call: TRBV4-2
cdr3_nt: TGTGCCAGCAGCTCGGACAGTCAAGGCACTGAAGCTTTCTTT; cdr3_aa: CASSSDSQGTEAFF; j_call: TRBJ1-1; clone_size: NA; d_call: NA; v_call: TRBV7-9
cdr3_nt: TGTGCCAGCAGTGAATTTCGGCAGGGGGGTGAAGCTTTCTTT; cdr3_aa: CASSEFRQGGEAFF; j_call: TRBJ1-1; clone_size: NA; d_call: TRBD1; v_call: TRBV2
cdr3_nt: TGTGCCAGCAGTTACCTACAGGGGAGGTCGCAGTATTTT; cdr3_aa: CASSYLQGRSQYF; j_call: TRBJ2-3; clone_size: NA; d_call: NA; v_call: TRBV6-5
cdr3_nt: TGTGCCACCAGCCCGATGGGGAGAATTTCACCCCTCCACTTT; cdr3_aa: CATSPMGRISPLHF; j_call: TRBJ1-6; clone_size: NA; d_call: NA; v_call: TRBV15
cdr3_nt: TGTGCCAGCAGCGTGGCAGGGGGCGCGAATGGGGCCAACGTCCTGACTTTC; cdr3_aa: CASSVAGGANGANVLTF; j_call: TRBJ2-6; clone_size: NA; d_call: TRBD1; v_call: TRBV9
cdr3_nt: TGTGCCAGCAGCTTAGACCCCAGGGTATGGGAGACCCAGTACTTC; cdr3_aa: CASSLDPRVWETQYF; j_call: TRBJ2-5; clone_size: NA; d_call: NA; v_call: TRBV7-9
cdr3_nt: TGTGCCAGCAGTTACAGGACAAACACTGAAGCTTTCTTT; cdr3_aa: CASSYRTNTEAFF; j_call: TRBJ1-1; clone_size: NA; d_call: NA; v_call: TRBV6-2/TRBV6-3
cdr3_nt: TGCGCCAGCAGCCGTAGCGTTCGCACAGATACACAGTATTTT; cdr3_aa: CASSRSVRTDTQYF; j_call: TRBJ2-3; clone_size: once; d_call: NA; v_call: TRBV4-1
cdr3_nt: TGTGCCAGCAGCTATTGGACAGGTTCTGGAAACACCATATATTTT; cdr3_aa: CASSYWTGSGNTIYF; j_call: TRBJ1-3; clone_size: NA; d_call: TRBD1; v_call: TRBV5-6
cdr3_nt: TGCGCCAGCAGCTTGGCCCCGGGAGGCTACACCTTC; cdr3_aa: CASSLAPGGYTF; j_call: TRBJ1-2; clone_size: NA; d_call: NA; v_call: TRBV5-1
cdr3_nt: TGTGCCAGCAGCCCGTCCGGTAATAGCAATCAGCCCCAGCATTTT; cdr3_aa: CASSPSGNSNQPQHF; j_call: TRBJ1-5; clone_size: NA; d_call: NA; v_call: TRBV3-1/TRBV3-2
cdr3_nt: TGTGCCAGCAGCCAGCGTTCTCAGGTAGCTAACTATGGCTACACCTTC; cdr3_aa: CASSQRSQVANYGYTF; j_call: TRBJ1-2; clone_size: NA; d_call: NA; v_call: TRBV4-2
cdr3_nt: TGTGCCAGCAGTTTATTGGGCATCTCTAACTATGGCTACACCTTC; cdr3_aa: CASSLLGISNYGYTF; j_call: TRBJ1-2; clone_size: NA; d_call: NA; v_call: TRBV28
cdr3_nt: TGTGCCAGCAGTTACCATGAGACAGGCGCCTACGAGCAGTACTTC; cdr3_aa: CASSYHETGAYEQYF; j_call: TRBJ2-7; clone_size: NA; d_call: NA; v_call: TRBV6-6
cdr3_nt: TGTGCCAGCAGCTTGGCCCGGTCTAGCGGGGGGATATACAATGAGCAGTTCTTC; cdr3_aa: CASSLARSSGGIYNEQFF; j_call: TRBJ2-1; clone_size: NA; d_call: TRBD2; v_call: TRBV5-4
cdr3_nt: TGTGCCTGGAGTACGACAGGGGCCCTAGGCGAGCAGTACTTC; cdr3_aa: CAWSTTGALGEQYF; j_call: TRBJ2-7; clone_size: NA; d_call: TRBD1; v_call: TRBV30
cdr3_nt: TGTGCCAGCTCACAGGGGACAGGGGGAACCAATCAGCCCCAGCATTTT; cdr3_aa: CASSQGTGGTNQPQHF; j_call: TRBJ1-5; clone_size: NA; d_call: TRBD1; v_call: TRBV18
cdr3_nt: TGTGCCAGCAGCTTAGCCTTGAACACTGAAGCTTTCTTT; cdr3_aa: CASSLALNTEAFF; j_call: TRBJ1-1; clone_size: NA; d_call: NA; v_call: TRBV11-3
cdr3_nt: TGTGCCACCAGCAGAGATCGGGGGGAGAATCAGCCCCAGCATTTT; cdr3_aa: CATSRDRGENQPQHF; j_call: TRBJ1-5; clone_size: NA; d_call: NA; v_call: TRBV15
cdr3_nt: TGTGCCAGCTCGACAGGGGCTGGAAACACCATATATTTT; cdr3_aa: CASSTGAGNTIYF; j_call: TRBJ1-3; clone_size: NA; d_call: TRBD1; v_call: TRBV19
cdr3_nt: TGTGCCAGCAGTACCGGGACAGGGGTTGCCTATGGCTACACCTTC; cdr3_aa: CASSTGTGVAYGYTF; j_call: TRBJ1-2; clone_size: NA; d_call: TRBD1; v_call: TRBV6-5
cdr3_nt: TGCGCCAGCAGCCCTGGGACTAGCTCCACCGGGGAGCTGTTTTTT; cdr3_aa: CASSPGTSSTGELFF; j_call: TRBJ2-2; clone_size: NA; d_call: TRBD2; v_call: TRBV5-1
cdr3_nt: TGTGCCAGCAGCCACCGGGACACCGAACAGTATTTT; cdr3_aa: CASSHRDTEQYF; j_call: TRBJ2-3; clone_size: few; d_call: NA; v_call: TRBV7-9
cdr3_nt: TGTGCCAGCAGTTGGGACAGAGAAAATCAGCCCCAGCATTTT; cdr3_aa: CASSWDRENQPQHF; j_call: TRBJ1-5; clone_size: once; d_call: TRBD1; v_call: TRBV28
cdr3_nt: TGTGCCAGCAGTCAGGAGACAGGGGGGTCTGGGGCCAACGTCCTGACTTTC; cdr3_aa: CASSQETGGSGANVLTF; j_call: TRBJ2-6; clone_size: NA; d_call: TRBD1; v_call: TRBV27
cdr3_nt: TGTGCCAGCAGGCGGACAGGGGGCGGTGAAAAACTGTTTTTT; cdr3_aa: CASRRTGGGEKLFF; j_call: TRBJ1-4; clone_size: NA; d_call: TRBD1; v_call: TRBV6-5
cdr3_nt: TGTGCCAGCAGCGGGGGGGGAAGTACTGAAGCTTTCTTT; cdr3_aa: CASSGGGSTEAFF; j_call: TRBJ1-1; clone_size: NA; d_call: NA; v_call: TRBV11-2
cdr3_nt: TGTGCCAGCAGTTTCTTTCGCAGGGTAGGTAATCAGCCCCAGCATTTT; cdr3_aa: CASSFFRRVGNQPQHF; j_call: TRBJ1-5; clone_size: few; d_call: NA; v_call: TRBV28
cdr3_nt: TGTGCCTGGAGCGCGACAGGGATTCGCAATCAGCCCCAGCATTTT; cdr3_aa: CAWSATGIRNQPQHF; j_call: TRBJ1-5; clone_size: NA; d_call: TRBD1; v_call: TRBV30
cdr3_nt: TGTGCCAGCAGCTTGGACAGTGGAGCTAACTATGGCTACACCTTC; cdr3_aa: CASSLDSGANYGYTF; j_call: TRBJ1-2; clone_size: NA; d_call: NA; v_call: TRBV7-2
cdr3_nt: TGTGCCAGCTCTCCCTTGCCAGGGTACACCGGGGAGCTGTTTTTT; cdr3_aa: CASSPLPGYTGELFF; j_call: TRBJ2-2; clone_size: NA; d_call: NA; v_call: TRBV6-5
cdr3_nt: TGCGCCAGCAGTTCAAGTGGGGGCCGGGAGACCCAGTACTTC; cdr3_aa: CASSSSGGRETQYF; j_call: TRBJ2-5; clone_size: NA; d_call: NA; v_call: TRBV10-1
cdr3_nt: TGTGCCAGCAGCTTGGGGGACAGCCCTAACTATGGCTACACCTTC; cdr3_aa: CASSLGDSPNYGYTF; j_call: TRBJ1-2; clone_size: NA; d_call: TRBD1; v_call: TRBV5-6